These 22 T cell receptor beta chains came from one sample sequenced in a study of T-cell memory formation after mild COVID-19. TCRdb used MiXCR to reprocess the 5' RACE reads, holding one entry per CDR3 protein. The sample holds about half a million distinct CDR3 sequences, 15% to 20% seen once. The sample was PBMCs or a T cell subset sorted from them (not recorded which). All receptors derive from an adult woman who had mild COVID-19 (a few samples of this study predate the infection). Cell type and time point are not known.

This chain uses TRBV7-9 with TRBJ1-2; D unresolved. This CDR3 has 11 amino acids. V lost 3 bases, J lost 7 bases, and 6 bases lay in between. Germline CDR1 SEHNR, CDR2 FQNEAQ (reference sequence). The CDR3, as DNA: TGTGCCAGCAGCTTGCTCCGTGGCTACACCTTC. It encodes CASSLLRGYTF.

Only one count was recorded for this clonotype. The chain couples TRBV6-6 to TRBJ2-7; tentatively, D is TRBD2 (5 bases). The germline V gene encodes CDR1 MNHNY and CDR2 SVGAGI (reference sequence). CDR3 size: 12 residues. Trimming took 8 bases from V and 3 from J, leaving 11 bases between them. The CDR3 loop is CASGGRLYEQYF. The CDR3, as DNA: TGTGCCAGCGGAGGCAGGCTCTACGAGCAGTACTTC.

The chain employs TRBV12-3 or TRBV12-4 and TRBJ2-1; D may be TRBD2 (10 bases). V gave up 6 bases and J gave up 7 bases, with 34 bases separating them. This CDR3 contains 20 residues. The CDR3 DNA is TGTGCCAGCAGCACGGACAGGGGTCGGAGGCGAGCGGGGGGGAGGAATGAGCAGTTCTTC. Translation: CASSTDRGRRRAGGRNEQFF.

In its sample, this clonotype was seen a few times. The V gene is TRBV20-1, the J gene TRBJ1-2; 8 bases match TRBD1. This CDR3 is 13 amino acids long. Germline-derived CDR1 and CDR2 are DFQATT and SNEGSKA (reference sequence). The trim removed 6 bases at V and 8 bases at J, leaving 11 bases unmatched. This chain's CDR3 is CSAKPGGRYGYTF. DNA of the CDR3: TGCAGTGCCAAACCAGGGGGCCGGTACGGCTACACCTTC.

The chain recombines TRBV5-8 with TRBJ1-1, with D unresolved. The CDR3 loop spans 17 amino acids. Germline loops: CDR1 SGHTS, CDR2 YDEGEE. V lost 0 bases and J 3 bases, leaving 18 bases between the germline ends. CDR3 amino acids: CASSLVTLAGEHTEAFF. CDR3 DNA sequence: TGTGCCAGCAGCTTGGTAACCTTGGCGGGTGAGCACACTGAAGCTTTCTTT.

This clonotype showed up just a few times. The CDR3 loop reads CASSYSKGLTEAFF. The CDR3, as DNA: TGTGCCAGCAGTTACTCGAAGGGCCTGACTGAAGCTTTCTTT. This chain uses TRBV6-6 with TRBJ1-1; D gene uncertain. Germline V gene lookup returns CDR1 MNHNY and CDR2 SVGAGI (reference sequence). This CDR3 has 14 amino acids. The ends were cut back, 0 bases at V and 5 bases at J, with 10 bases in the middle.

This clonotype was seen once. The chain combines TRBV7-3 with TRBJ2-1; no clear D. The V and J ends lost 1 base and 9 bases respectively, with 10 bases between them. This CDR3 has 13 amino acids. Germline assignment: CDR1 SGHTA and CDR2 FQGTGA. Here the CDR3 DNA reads TGTGCCAGCAGCTTAAATACCTTGGGTGAGCAGTTCTTC. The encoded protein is CASSLNTLGEQFF.

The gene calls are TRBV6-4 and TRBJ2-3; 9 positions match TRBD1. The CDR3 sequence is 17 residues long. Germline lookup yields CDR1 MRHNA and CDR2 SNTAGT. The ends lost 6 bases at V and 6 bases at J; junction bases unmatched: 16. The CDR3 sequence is CASRLNSWGQGNDTQYF. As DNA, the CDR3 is TGTGCCAGCAGACTCAACTCATGGGGACAGGGTAACGATACGCAGTATTTT.

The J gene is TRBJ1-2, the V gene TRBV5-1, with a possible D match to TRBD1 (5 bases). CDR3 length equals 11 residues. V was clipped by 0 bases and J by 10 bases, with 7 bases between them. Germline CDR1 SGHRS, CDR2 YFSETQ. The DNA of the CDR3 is TGCGCCAGCAGCTTGGTGGGGGACTACACCTTC. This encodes CASSLVGDYTF.

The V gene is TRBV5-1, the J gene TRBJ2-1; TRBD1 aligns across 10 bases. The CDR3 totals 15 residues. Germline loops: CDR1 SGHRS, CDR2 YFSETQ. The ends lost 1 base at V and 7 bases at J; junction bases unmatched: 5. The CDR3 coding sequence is TGCGCCAGCAGCTTGATCGGGACAGGGGATAATGAGCAGTTCTTC. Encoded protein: CASSLIGTGDNEQFF. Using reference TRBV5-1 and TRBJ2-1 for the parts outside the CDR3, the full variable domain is KAGVTQTPRYLIKTRGQQVTLSCSPISGHRSVSWYQQTPGQGLQFLFEYFSETQRNKGNFPGRFSGRQFSNSRSEMNVSTLELGDSALYLCASSLIGTGDNEQFFGPGTRLTVL.

CDR3 in amino acids: CASSQPLTATNEKLFF. DNA for the CDR3: TGTGCCAGCAGCCAACCATTGACAGCAACTAATGAAAAACTGTTTTTT. The chain links TRBV3-1 to TRBJ1-4; tentatively, D is TRBD1 (5 bases). V gave up 2 bases and J gave up 0 bases, with 10 bases separating them. CDR1 and CDR2 from the germline V gene are LGHDT and YNNKEL (reference sequence). This CDR3 contains 16 residues.

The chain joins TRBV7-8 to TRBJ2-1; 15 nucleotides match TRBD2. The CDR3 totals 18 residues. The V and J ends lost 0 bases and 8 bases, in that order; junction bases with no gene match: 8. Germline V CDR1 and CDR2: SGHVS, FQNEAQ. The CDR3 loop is CASSLAHRTSGRVHEQFF. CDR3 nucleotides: TGTGCCAGCAGCTTAGCGCATCGGACTAGCGGGAGGGTGCATGAGCAGTTCTTC.

Written as DNA, the CDR3 is TGTGCCAGCAGTTTGATCGCCCAGTTGAGGGATGGCTACACCTTC. Translating it yields CASSLIAQLRDGYTF. The J gene is TRBJ1-2, the V gene TRBV27; no clear D gene. The CDR3 covers 15 residues. In germline, CDR1 is MNHEY, CDR2 SMNVEV (reference sequence). V dropped 3 bases and J dropped 6 bases, with 17 bases sitting between them.

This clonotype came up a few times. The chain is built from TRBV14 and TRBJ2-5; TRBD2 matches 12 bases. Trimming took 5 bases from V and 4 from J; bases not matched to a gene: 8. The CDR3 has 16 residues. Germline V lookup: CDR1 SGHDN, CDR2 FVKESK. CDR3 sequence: CASSAPLAGGLETQYF. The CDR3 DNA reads TGTGCCAGCAGCGCACCACTAGCGGGGGGACTAGAGACCCAGTACTTC.

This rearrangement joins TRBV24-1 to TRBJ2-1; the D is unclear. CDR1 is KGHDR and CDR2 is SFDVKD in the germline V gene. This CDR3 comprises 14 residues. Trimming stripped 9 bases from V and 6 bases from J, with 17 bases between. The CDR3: CATADTSTGNEQFF. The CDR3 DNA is TGTGCCACCGCCGACACCTCTACGGGCAATGAGCAGTTCTTC.

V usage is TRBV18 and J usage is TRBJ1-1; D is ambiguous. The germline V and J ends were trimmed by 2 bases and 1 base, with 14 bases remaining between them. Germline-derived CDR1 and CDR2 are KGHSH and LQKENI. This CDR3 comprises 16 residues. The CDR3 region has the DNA TGTGCCAGCTCACCATTGGCAGGTGGAGAGAACACTGAAGCTTTCTTT. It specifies CASSPLAGGENTEAFF.

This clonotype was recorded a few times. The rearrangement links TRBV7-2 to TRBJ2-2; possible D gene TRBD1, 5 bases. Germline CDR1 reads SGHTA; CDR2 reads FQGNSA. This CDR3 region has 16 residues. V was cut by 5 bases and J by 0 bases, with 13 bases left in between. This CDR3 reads CASSLPTGANTGELFF. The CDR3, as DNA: TGTGCCAGCAGCCTGCCAACAGGAGCGAACACCGGGGAGCTGTTTTTT.

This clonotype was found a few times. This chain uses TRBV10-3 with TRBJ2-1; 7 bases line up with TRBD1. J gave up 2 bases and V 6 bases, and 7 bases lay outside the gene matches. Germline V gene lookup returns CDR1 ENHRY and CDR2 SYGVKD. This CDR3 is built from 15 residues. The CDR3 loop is CAISSDRSTYNEQFF. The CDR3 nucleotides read TGTGCCATCAGCTCGGACAGGTCCACCTACAATGAGCAGTTCTTC.

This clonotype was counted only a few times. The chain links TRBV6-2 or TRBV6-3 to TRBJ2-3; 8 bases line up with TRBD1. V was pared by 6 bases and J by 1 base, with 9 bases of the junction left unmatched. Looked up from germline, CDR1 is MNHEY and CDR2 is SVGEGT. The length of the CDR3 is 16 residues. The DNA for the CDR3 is TGTGCCAGCAGCCGGGGACAGGTTGAAGGCACAGATACGCAGTATTTT. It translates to CASSRGQVEGTDTQYF.

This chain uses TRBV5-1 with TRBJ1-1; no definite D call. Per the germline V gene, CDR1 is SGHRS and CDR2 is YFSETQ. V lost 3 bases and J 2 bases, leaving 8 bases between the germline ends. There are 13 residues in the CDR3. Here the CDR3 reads CASSWAGNTEAFF. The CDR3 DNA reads TGCGCCAGCAGCTGGGCGGGAAACACTGAAGCTTTCTTT. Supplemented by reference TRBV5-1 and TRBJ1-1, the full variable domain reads KAGVTQTPRYLIKTRGQQVTLSCSPISGHRSVSWYQQTPGQGLQFLFEYFSETQRNKGNFPGRFSGRQFSNSRSEMNVSTLELGDSALYLCASSWAGNTEAFFGQGTRLTVV.

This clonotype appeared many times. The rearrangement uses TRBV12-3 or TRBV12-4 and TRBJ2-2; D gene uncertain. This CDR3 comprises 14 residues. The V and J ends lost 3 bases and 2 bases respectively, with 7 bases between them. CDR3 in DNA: TGTGCCAGCAGTTTTTGGCGAAACACCGGGGAGCTGTTTTTT. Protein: CASSFWRNTGELFF.

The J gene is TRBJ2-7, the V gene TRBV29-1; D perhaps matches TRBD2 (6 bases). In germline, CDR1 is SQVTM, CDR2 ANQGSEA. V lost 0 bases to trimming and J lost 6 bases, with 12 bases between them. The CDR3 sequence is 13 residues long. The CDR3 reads CSVEDGSSLEQYF. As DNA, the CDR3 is TGCAGCGTTGAAGACGGGAGCTCGCTCGAGCAGTACTTC.